The source of this T cell receptor (beta chain) is a study of blood T cell repertoires in COVID-19. Overall study context: Specimens from acute and convalescent COVID-19 originated in the United States, Italy and Spain.

TCRdb's copy holds only in-frame clones and misses some; the assay was immunoSEQ multiplex PCR. The sample has more than 60,000 clones; about 81% are singletons. The germline gives CDR1 SGDLS, CDR2 YYNGEE. Trimming removed 2 bases from V and 5 bases from J, with 11 bases in between. The CDR3 is made up of 15 amino acids. The receptor was derived from a woman older than 75 with acute or convalescent COVID-19. The source material was peripheral blood. The chain carries TRBV9 and TRBJ1-6; a weak D match, TRBD1 (5 bases). The CDR3 DNA follows: TGTGCCAGCAGCGTGGGGACTATCCATAATTCACCCCTCCACTTT. This gives the protein CASSVGTIHNSPLHF.